This T cell receptor (beta chain) was obtained from a study of neoadjuvant anti-PD-1 for oral cavity cancer. About the study: Patients without progression received a fourth nivolumab dose around day 43, then surgical resection on days 50-56.

Blood libraries mostly used around 0.45 ug genomic DNA, six replicates each. Sequencing used immunoSEQ multiplex PCR; TCRdb keeps in-frame clones, though not all of them. The repertoire consists of 15,000 to 20,000 clones, with 55% to 70% occurring once and the leading ten covering approximately 2.5%. From germline, CDR1 is SGHRS and CDR2 YFSETQ. This CDR3 has 15 amino acids. Between the trimmed V and J ends, which lost 2 bases and 5 bases, there was a span of 17 bases. Details on this clone: Its cognate antigen is unknown.

The study, taken as a whole, reports: Higher pretreatment blood Treg/Th17 ratios correlated with higher pretreatment blood and lower post-treatment tumor TCRbeta clonality.

The input for sequencing was PBMCs, taken before nivolumab (anti-PD-1) treatment. The chain uses TRBV5-1 and TRBJ2-7; the D gene is possibly TRBD1 (6 bases). The sequence was collected from a person aged 35-80 years with oral cavity squamous cell carcinoma. The CDR3 spells CASSLQGFTGNEQYF. For the CDR3, the DNA is TGCGCCAGCAGCTTACAGGGTTTCACCGGCAACGAGCAGTACTTC.